The next 23 T cell receptor beta chains were all read from a single sample in a study of shared clonotypes between healthy human individuals. Clones were read by immunoSEQ multiplex PCR, and TCRdb kept only the in-frame ones, dropping some. The table has 1.6 million or so clones, about 98.5% seen once; the top ten hold 0.36%. The specimen was naive CD4+ T cells sorted from blood. Stated subset: CD45RA+ positively selected. These TCRs come from a man younger than 40 in good health.

The chain couples TRBV25-1 to TRBJ2-7; 7 bases align to TRBD1. The germline V gene encodes CDR1 MGHDK and CDR2 SYGVNS. V gave up 6 bases and J gave up 6 bases; unmatched junction bases: 2. The CDR3 runs 11 residues. The CDR3 is CASRTGTEQYF. DNA of the CDR3: TGTGCCAGCAGGACAGGGACCGAGCAGTACTTC.

The chain uses TRBV9 and TRBJ2-2, with TRBD2 matching 9 bases. The CDR3 has 15 residues. Germline CDR1 SGDLS, CDR2 YYNGEE. J gave up 4 bases and V 2 bases, and 3 bases lay outside the gene matches. CDR3 sequence: CASSVAGGITGELFF. Here the CDR3 DNA reads TGTGCCAGCAGCGTGGCGGGAGGGATCACCGGGGAGCTGTTTTTT.

The chain joins TRBV10-3 to TRBJ2-5, with a tentative D call TRBD2 (6 bases). Germline loops: CDR1 ENHRY, CDR2 SYGVKD. This CDR3 has 15 residues. V was shortened by 7 bases and J by 1 base, with 16 bases between the two germline ends. The CDR3 bases are TGTGCCATCAACAATCAGCGGGCAGGCCAAGAGACCCAGTACTTC. The encoded protein is CAINNQRAGQETQYF.

Points on this clone: Other DNA sequences in this sample translate to the same CDR3. The chain joins TRBV27 to TRBJ1-5; no definite D call. From germline, CDR1 is MNHEY and CDR2 SMNVEV (reference sequence). The V gene lost 8 bases and the J gene lost 0 bases, with 5 bases spanning the gap. This CDR3 has 12 residues. The CDR3 region has the DNA TGTGCCAGCGGTGGTAGCAATCAGCCCCAGCATTTT. Translated: CASGGSNQPQHF.

This chain links TRBV28 with TRBJ2-7; TRBD2 matches at 7 bases. With V trimmed by 1 base and J by 2 bases, 8 bases remained unmatched. CDR3 length: 16 amino acids. CDR1 is MDHEN, CDR2 SYDVKM, per germline. CDR3 DNA sequence: TGTGCCAGCAGTTTATTCCGGGGGGTCCTCCCCTACGAGCAGTACTTC. Translating gives CASSLFRGVLPYEQYF.

This rearrangement joins TRBV5-1 to TRBJ2-7; D gene ambiguous. Per the germline V gene, CDR1 is SGHRS and CDR2 is YFSETQ. V was pared by 5 bases and J by 6 bases, with 12 bases between. CDR3 size: 12 residues. The CDR3 DNA reads as TGCGCCAGCAGTATTATACCAGGCGAGCAGTACTTC. As protein: CASSIIPGEQYF.

This clone occurred once. The chain employs TRBV5-1 and TRBJ2-7, with a tentative D call TRBD1 (6 bases). Germline V gives CDR1 SGHRS, CDR2 YFSETQ. The CDR3 runs 16 residues. The V end was cut by 4 bases, the J end by 3 bases, with 20 bases between. This CDR3 is CASSQRGTTTLYEQYF. The DNA of the CDR3 is TGCGCCAGCAGCCAAAGGGGGACCACCACCCTCTACGAGCAGTACTTC.

The chain carries TRBV27 and TRBJ2-1; no clear D gene. CDR1 and CDR2 from the germline V gene are MNHEY and SMNVEV (reference sequence). The CDR3 is 15 amino acids. V dropped 6 bases and J dropped 0 bases, with 12 bases sitting between them. The CDR3 protein is CASRVGVSSYNEQFF. CDR3 sequence (DNA): TGTGCCAGCAGGGTTGGGGTTAGCTCCTACAATGAGCAGTTCTTC.

The chain employs TRBV4-3 and TRBJ1-2; TRBD1 aligns across 9 bases. This CDR3 has 15 amino acids. V shed 1 base, J shed 4 bases, and the junction held 4 bases outside the gene matches. Germline V CDR1 and CDR2: LGHNA, YSLEER. CDR3 coding DNA: TGCGCCAGCAGCCAAGTCGACAGGGGGACCTATGGCTACACCTTC. Translating gives CASSQVDRGTYGYTF.

The V call is TRBV2, the J call TRBJ2-5; perhaps TRBD2 as D (6 bases). V lost 4 bases to trimming and J lost 4 bases, with 16 bases between them. The germline V gene has CDR1 SNHLY and CDR2 FYNNEI. The CDR3 loop spans 15 amino acids. As DNA, the CDR3 is TGTGCCAGCAGTGCCCCCCCTAGCGCGCGAGAGACCCAGTACTTC. This encodes CASSAPPSARETQYF.

The chain couples TRBV2 to TRBJ2-7, with TRBD1 matching 8 bases. This CDR3 is built from 15 residues. V gave up 2 bases and J gave up 7 bases; unmatched junction bases: 10. Germline V gene lookup returns CDR1 SNHLY and CDR2 FYNNEI. The CDR3 is CASSERDRGMGEQYF. CDR3 coding DNA: TGTGCCAGCAGTGAAAGAGACAGGGGCATGGGGGAGCAGTACTTC.

The chain links TRBV7-9 to TRBJ1-5; D gene ambiguous. The V gene's germline CDR1 is SEHNR and CDR2 FQNEAQ (reference sequence). Trimming cost V 5 bases and J 6 bases, with 23 bases left between them. There are 17 residues in the CDR3. The chain's CDR3 is CASSNFDYSLRSQPQHF. DNA of the CDR3: TGTGCCAGCAGCAATTTCGATTACAGTTTACGATCTCAGCCCCAGCATTTT.

The rearrangement links TRBV5-1 to TRBJ1-5; 10 bases match TRBD1. The CDR3 consists of 14 residues. V shed 4 bases and J 5 bases; nucleotides not matched to a gene: 3. In germline, CDR1 is SGHRS, CDR2 YFSETQ. CDR3 in DNA: TGCGCCAGCAGCGAGGGGACAGGGGATCAGCCCCAGCATTTT. It translates to CASSEGTGDQPQHF.

A word on this clone: The sample contains more than one DNA sequence encoding this CDR3. The chain has TRBV7-9 and TRBJ2-1, with 14 bases identical to TRBD2. Germline CDR1 reads SEHNR; CDR2 reads FQNEAQ (reference sequence). V dropped 1 base and J dropped 6; count of bases not matched to a gene: 5. The CDR3 sequence is 17 residues long. The CDR3 is CASSLGGLAGGPNEQFF. CDR3 sequence (DNA): TGTGCCAGCAGCTTAGGAGGACTAGCGGGAGGTCCCAATGAGCAGTTCTTC.

The chain has TRBV18 and TRBJ1-1; no clear D. Germline CDR1 KGHSH, CDR2 LQKENI. V was trimmed by 3 bases and J by 0 bases, leaving 8 bases between them. This CDR3 is built from 14 residues. The CDR3 protein is CASSPALMNTEAFF. CDR3 nucleotide sequence: TGTGCCAGCTCACCCGCATTAATGAACACTGAAGCTTTCTTT.

A remark on this clone: The CDR3 does not close with the conserved phenylalanine or tryptophan, likely indicating a read error. The DNA is left out, because the CDR3 cannot be placed on it with certainty; the CDR3 is given as TCRdb lists it. The rearrangement joins TRBV20-1 to TRBJ2-7; the table names TRBD1, a call not compared with the DNA. Inclusive of both ends, the CDR3 amounts to 10 amino acids. Germline V lookup: CDR1 DFQATT, CDR2 SNEGSKA (reference sequence). CDR3 in amino acids: CSATGTGEHL.

The rearrangement links TRBV27 to TRBJ1-4; D unresolved. Trimming left V 5 bases short and J 0 bases short, with 4 bases between. Germline CDR1 and CDR2: MNHEY and SMNVEV (reference sequence). The CDR3 is 13 amino acids. CDR3 sequence: CASSLATNEKLFF. The CDR3 bases are TGTGCCAGCAGTCTTGCAACTAATGAAAAACTGTTTTTT.

The chain combines TRBV18 with TRBJ2-7; weak D call: TRBD1 (5 bases). The CDR3 totals 16 residues. V lost 2 bases, J lost 3 bases, and 17 bases lay in between. In germline, CDR1 is KGHSH, CDR2 LQKENI. CDR3 DNA: TGTGCCAGCTCACCAGGCAGGGTAATTAACTACTACGAGCAGTACTTC. Translated: CASSPGRVINYYEQYF.

The V and J genes are TRBV28 and TRBJ2-1; D is unresolved. Germline CDR1 MDHEN, CDR2 SYDVKM. V gave up 6 bases and J gave up 1 base, with 13 bases separating them. This CDR3 comprises 15 residues. In DNA form, the CDR3 reads TGTGCCAGCAGCCCGGGTCCTATATCCTACAATGAGCAGTTCTTC. It encodes CASSPGPISYNEQFF. The whole variable domain, remainder taken from reference TRBV28 and TRBJ2-1, is DVKVTQSSRYLVKRTGEKVFLECVQDMDHENMFWYRQDPGLGLRLIYFSYDVKMKEKGDIPEGYSVSREKKERFSLILESASTNQTSMYLCASSPGPISYNEQFFGPGTRLTVL.

This chain links TRBV7-9 with TRBJ1-2; D is possibly TRBD1 (6 bases). From germline, CDR1 is SEHNR and CDR2 FQNEAQ (reference sequence). Trimming took 5 bases from V and 5 from J, leaving 15 bases between them. The CDR3 totals 14 residues. The CDR3 loop reads CASSPRTEVYGYTF. The CDR3 DNA sequence: TGTGCCAGCAGCCCGAGGACAGAGGTGTATGGCTACACCTTC.

The genes are TRBV7-9 and TRBJ1-5, with 8 bases identical to TRBD1. The trim removed 5 bases at V and 4 bases at J, leaving 13 bases unmatched. The CDR3 extends over 17 amino acids. Germline assignment: CDR1 SEHNR and CDR2 FQNEAQ (reference sequence). CDR3 in amino acids: CASSHRQGNGGNQPQHF. In DNA, the CDR3 is TGTGCCAGCAGCCACCGACAGGGGAATGGGGGGAATCAGCCCCAGCATTTT.

The chain combines TRBV5-5 with TRBJ2-1; D perhaps matches TRBD2 (5 bases). In germline, CDR1 is SGHKS, CDR2 YYEKEE (reference sequence). The CDR3 runs 17 residues. V gave up 0 bases and J gave up 2 bases, with 15 bases separating them. The CDR3 sequence: CASSLEPGREAYNEQFF. In DNA, the CDR3 is TGTGCCAGCAGCTTGGAGCCTGGTCGGGAAGCCTACAATGAGCAGTTCTTC.

The rearrangement joins TRBV5-1 to TRBJ2-7; 9 bases are shared with TRBD1. V was pared by 0 bases and J by 3 bases, with 4 bases of the junction left unmatched. The CDR3 sequence is 15 residues long. Germline V gene lookup returns CDR1 SGHRS and CDR2 YFSETQ. CDR3 bases: TGCGCCAGCAGCTTGGGCCGGACAGGGGTCTACGAGCAGTACTTC. It encodes CASSLGRTGVYEQYF.